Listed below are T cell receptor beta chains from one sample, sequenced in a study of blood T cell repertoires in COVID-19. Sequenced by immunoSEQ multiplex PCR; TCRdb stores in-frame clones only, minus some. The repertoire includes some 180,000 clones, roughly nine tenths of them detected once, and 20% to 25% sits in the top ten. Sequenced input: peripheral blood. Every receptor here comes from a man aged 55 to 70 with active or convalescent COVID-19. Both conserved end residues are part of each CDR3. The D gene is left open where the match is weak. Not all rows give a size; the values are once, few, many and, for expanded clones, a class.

CDR3aa: CASSLRGVNTEAFF
CDR3nt: TGCGCCAGCAGCTTGCGAGGAGTGAACACTGAAGCTTTCTTT
len: 14
v_gene: TRBV5-1
j_gene: TRBJ1-1
d_gene: NA
abundance: NA

CDR3aa: CAWSVPGKSYNEQFF
CDR3nt: TGTGCCTGGAGTGTACCAGGGAAGTCCTACAATGAGCAGTTCTTC
len: 15
v_gene: TRBV30
j_gene: TRBJ2-1
d_gene: NA
abundance: NA

CDR3aa: CASSLQGNDQPQHF
CDR3nt: TGTGCCAGCTCTCTACAGGGGAACGATCAGCCCCAGCATTTT
len: 14
v_gene: TRBV18
j_gene: TRBJ1-5
d_gene: TRBD1
abundance: NA

CDR3aa: CASSTSRQVNTEAFF
CDR3nt: TGTGCCAGCAGCACATCTAGACAGGTCAACACTGAAGCTTTCTTT
len: 15
v_gene: TRBV6-5
j_gene: TRBJ1-1
d_gene: NA
abundance: NA

CDR3aa: CASSPLRPGRSNYGYTF
CDR3nt: TGTGCCAGCTCACCACTTCGCCCAGGGAGGTCTAACTATGGCTACACCTTC
len: 17
v_gene: TRBV18
j_gene: TRBJ1-2
d_gene: NA
abundance: NA

CDR3aa: CASSERGGGRNGYTF
CDR3nt: TGTGCCAGCAGTGAGCGGGGGGGCGGAAGGAATGGCTACACCTTC
len: 15
v_gene: TRBV2
j_gene: TRBJ1-2
d_gene: NA
abundance: NA

CDR3aa: CASSRRDRHSYEQYF
CDR3nt: TGTGCCAGCAGCCGCCGGGACAGGCATTCCTACGAGCAGTACTTC
len: 15
v_gene: TRBV7-8
j_gene: TRBJ2-7
d_gene: TRBD1
abundance: NA

CDR3aa: CSVQDRGRGPFSGNTIYF
CDR3nt: TGCAGCGTCCAGGACAGGGGGAGAGGTCCGTTTTCTGGAAACACCATATATTTT
len: 18
v_gene: TRBV29-1
j_gene: TRBJ1-3
d_gene: TRBD1
abundance: NA

CDR3aa: CASSTDSYPYNEQFF
CDR3nt: TGTGCCAGCAGCACAGACAGTTACCCCTACAATGAGCAGTTCTTC
len: 15
v_gene: TRBV9
j_gene: TRBJ2-1
d_gene: NA
abundance: NA

CDR3aa: CASSEYGDMTPEQYF
CDR3nt: TGTGCCAGCAGTGAGTATGGGGACATGACACCCGAGCAGTACTTC
len: 15
v_gene: TRBV25-1
j_gene: TRBJ2-7
d_gene: NA
abundance: NA

CDR3aa: CSEITDRDRTYEQYF
CDR3nt: TGCAGTGAAATAACCGACCGGGACAGGACCTACGAGCAGTACTTC
len: 15
v_gene: TRBV29-1
j_gene: TRBJ2-7
d_gene: TRBD1
abundance: once

CDR3aa: CASSKTGGNTGELFF
CDR3nt: TGTGCCAGCAGCAAGACAGGGGGGAACACCGGGGAGCTGTTTTTT
len: 15
v_gene: TRBV4-2
j_gene: TRBJ2-2
d_gene: TRBD1
abundance: NA

CDR3aa: CASSLGGSGRGAQHF
CDR3nt: TGTGCCAGCAGCTTGGGCGGCAGTGGGCGGGGAGCCCAGCATTTT
len: 15
v_gene: TRBV5-6
j_gene: TRBJ1-5
d_gene: NA
abundance: NA

CDR3aa: CASSLMAGAALF
CDR3nt: TGTGCCAGCAGCCTCATGGCGGGGGCAGCCCTCTTC
len: 12
v_gene: TRBV6-5
j_gene: TRBJ2-1
d_gene: NA
abundance: NA

CDR3aa: CASSLAGVIGREQYF
CDR3nt: TGTGCCAGCAGCTTGGCAGGGGTTATCGGTCGCGAGCAGTACTTC
len: 15
v_gene: TRBV5-4
j_gene: TRBJ2-7
d_gene: NA
abundance: NA

CDR3aa: CASSLGPGGYSGNTIYF
CDR3nt: TGTGCCAGCAGCTTAGGTCCCGGGGGGTACTCTGGAAACACCATATATTTT
len: 17
v_gene: TRBV7-2
j_gene: TRBJ1-3
d_gene: NA
abundance: NA

CDR3aa: CASSLGQVGARETQYF
CDR3nt: TGTGCCAGCAGCTTGGGTCAAGTGGGGGCGCGGGAGACCCAGTACTTC
len: 16
v_gene: TRBV5-4
j_gene: TRBJ2-5
d_gene: NA
abundance: NA

CDR3aa: CASSGTSGGIRETQYF
CDR3nt: TGTGCCAGCAGCGGTACTAGCGGGGGCATTCGGGAGACCCAGTACTTC
len: 16
v_gene: TRBV2
j_gene: TRBJ2-5
d_gene: TRBD2
abundance: NA

CDR3aa: CASSWSSYNSPLHF
CDR3nt: TGTGCCAGCAGTTGGAGCTCCTATAATTCACCCCTCCACTTT
len: 14
v_gene: TRBV27
j_gene: TRBJ1-6
d_gene: NA
abundance: NA

CDR3aa: CASSGLAVGETQYF
CDR3nt: TGTGCCAGCAGTGGACTAGCGGTGGGAGAGACCCAGTACTTC
len: 14
v_gene: TRBV2
j_gene: TRBJ2-5
d_gene: TRBD2
abundance: NA

CDR3aa: CASSPGTDVGNTIYF
CDR3nt: TGTGCCAGCTCTCCGGGGACAGACGTTGGAAACACCATATATTTT
len: 15
v_gene: TRBV18
j_gene: TRBJ1-3
d_gene: TRBD1
abundance: NA

CDR3aa: CASTTFVPMLANEQFF
CDR3nt: TGTGCCAGCACAACCTTCGTCCCGATGCTAGCGAATGAGCAGTTCTTC
len: 16
v_gene: TRBV7-2
j_gene: TRBJ2-1
d_gene: NA
abundance: NA

CDR3aa: CASETRGYTF
CDR3nt: TGTGCCAGCGAGACTCGTGGCTACACCTTC
len: 10
v_gene: TRBV2
j_gene: TRBJ1-2
d_gene: NA
abundance: NA

CDR3aa: CASSDPFRGYEQYF
CDR3nt: TGTGCCAGCAGTGATCCTTTTCGGGGCTACGAGCAGTACTTC
len: 14
v_gene: TRBV6-1
j_gene: TRBJ2-7
d_gene: NA
abundance: NA

CDR3aa: CASSLGTGYEKLFF
CDR3nt: TGTGCCAGCAGCCTCGGGACAGGGTACGAAAAACTGTTTTTT
len: 14
v_gene: TRBV5-6
j_gene: TRBJ1-4
d_gene: TRBD1
abundance: NA

CDR3aa: CASSLQGPYEQYF
CDR3nt: TGTGCCAGCAGTTTACAGGGCCCCTACGAGCAGTACTTC
len: 13
v_gene: TRBV12-3/TRBV12-4
j_gene: TRBJ2-7
d_gene: NA
abundance: NA

CDR3aa: CASTPRRDRVYEQYF
CDR3nt: TGTGCCAGCACCCCCCGACGGGACAGGGTCTACGAGCAGTACTTC
len: 15
v_gene: TRBV7-8
j_gene: TRBJ2-7
d_gene: TRBD1
abundance: NA

CDR3aa: CASTDRDRVYSEKLFF
CDR3nt: TGCGCCAGCACCGACCGGGACAGGGTCTATAGTGAAAAACTGTTTTTT
len: 16
v_gene: TRBV10-1
j_gene: TRBJ1-4
d_gene: TRBD1
abundance: NA

CDR3aa: CASSLSGGADTQYF
CDR3nt: TGTGCCAGCAGCCTTAGCGGGGGAGCCGATACGCAGTATTTT
len: 14
v_gene: TRBV7-9
j_gene: TRBJ2-3
d_gene: TRBD2
abundance: NA

CDR3aa: CAISEGQSNQPQHF
CDR3nt: TGTGCCATCAGTGAGGGACAATCCAATCAGCCCCAGCATTTT
len: 14
v_gene: TRBV10-3
j_gene: TRBJ1-5
d_gene: NA
abundance: NA

CDR3aa: CASSFGGRSSPLHF
CDR3nt: TGCGCCAGCAGCTTCGGGGGTAGAAGTTCACCCCTCCACTTT
len: 14
v_gene: TRBV5-1
j_gene: TRBJ1-6
d_gene: NA
abundance: NA

CDR3aa: CASSEDSRTYEQYF
CDR3nt: TGTGCCAGCAGTGAAGATTCTAGGACCTACGAGCAGTACTTC
len: 14
v_gene: TRBV6-1
j_gene: TRBJ2-7
d_gene: NA
abundance: once

CDR3aa: CASSSTGVTDTQYF
CDR3nt: TGTGCCAGCAGCTCGACGGGGGTTACAGATACGCAGTATTTT
len: 14
v_gene: TRBV7-7
j_gene: TRBJ2-3
d_gene: NA
abundance: once

CDR3aa: CASSITGDRAGGYTF
CDR3nt: TGTGCCAGTAGTATAACCGGAGACAGGGCGGGTGGCTACACCTTC
len: 15
v_gene: TRBV19
j_gene: TRBJ1-2
d_gene: TRBD1
abundance: NA

CDR3aa: CASSVVGAGGYGYTF
CDR3nt: TGTGCCAGCAGCGTAGTGGGAGCAGGGGGCTATGGCTACACCTTC
len: 15
v_gene: TRBV9
j_gene: TRBJ1-2
d_gene: TRBD1
abundance: NA

CDR3aa: CATSREEGSHYGYTF
CDR3nt: TGTGCCACCAGCAGAGAAGAGGGATCGCACTATGGCTACACCTTC
len: 15
v_gene: TRBV15
j_gene: TRBJ1-2
d_gene: NA
abundance: once

CDR3aa: CASSLRDRSSYEQYF
CDR3nt: TGCGCCAGCAGTCTACGGGACAGATCGTCCTACGAGCAGTACTTC
len: 15
v_gene: TRBV4-1
j_gene: TRBJ2-7
d_gene: TRBD1
abundance: NA

CDR3aa: CASSFWRTNTEAFF
CDR3nt: TGTGCCAGCAGCTTTTGGAGAACCAACACTGAAGCTTTCTTT
len: 14
v_gene: TRBV7-8
j_gene: TRBJ1-1
d_gene: NA
abundance: NA

CDR3aa: CASSFWSGTGVGEQYF
CDR3nt: TGTGCCAGCAGCTTTTGGTCCGGGACAGGGGTCGGCGAGCAGTACTTC
len: 16
v_gene: TRBV5-8
j_gene: TRBJ2-7
d_gene: TRBD1
abundance: NA

CDR3aa: CASSPLRRGGGNTGELFF
CDR3nt: TGTGCCAGCAGCCCCTTACGGCGTGGCGGGGGAAACACCGGGGAGCTGTTTTTT
len: 18
v_gene: TRBV11-2
j_gene: TRBJ2-2
d_gene: TRBD2
abundance: NA